The 25 T cell receptor beta chains below all came from one sample that was sequenced in a study of cytomegalovirus exposure and HLA in healthy donors. 13 Jbeta primers and 60 Vbeta primers were used for the PCR. Sequenced by immunoSEQ multiplex PCR; TCRdb stores in-frame clones only, minus some. The sample carries 100,000 to 150,000 clones, 77% recorded once. The sequenced sample was PBMCs. These receptors all come from a human donor in good health.

The chain employs TRBV9 and TRBJ1-1; 8 positions agree with TRBD1. The CDR3 has 16 residues. Germline V lookup: CDR1 SGDLS, CDR2 YYNGEE. V shed 0 bases, J shed 1 base, and the junction held 5 bases outside the gene matches. This chain's CDR3 is CASSVAPGTGNTEAFF. CDR3 nucleotide sequence: TGTGCCAGCAGCGTAGCCCCCGGGACAGGGAACACTGAAGCTTTCTTT.

This sequence joins TRBV5-4 and TRBJ2-7; 7 bases align to TRBD2. The CDR3 has 16 amino acids. J lost 4 bases, V lost 4 bases, and 14 bases had no gene match. CDR1 and CDR2 from the germline V gene are SGHNT and YYREEE (reference sequence). The CDR3 here is CASSLSPGTTQYEQYF. CDR3 sequence (DNA): TGTGCCAGCAGCCTGTCCCCCGGGACTACCCAATACGAGCAGTACTTC.

Note on this clone: One junction end does not reproduce the germline sequence, and a read error may be involved. V gene TRBV11-3 combines with J gene TRBJ2-7; 9 positions match TRBD1. Germline V CDR1 and CDR2: SGHNT, YENEEA. This CDR3 contains 14 residues. The CDR3 loop is CASSPRDRAHEQYF. The CDR3 DNA follows: TGTGCCAGCAGCCCACGGGACAGGGCCCACGAACAGTACTTC.

CDR3 protein: CASSLLVQGLNYGYTF. CDR3 nucleotides: TGTGCCAGCAGTTTACTTGTTCAGGGGCTTAACTATGGCTACACCTTC. The chain combines TRBV28 with TRBJ1-2, with a tentative D call TRBD1 (6 bases). V dropped 2 bases and J dropped 1 base, with 14 bases sitting between them. CDR3 size: 16 residues. Looked up from germline, CDR1 is MDHEN and CDR2 is SYDVKM.

The CDR3 DNA reads TGTGCCAGCAGCTATACAGGTTCCTTAGGCTACACCTTC. Residues: CASSYTGSLGYTF. This rearrangement joins TRBV6-5 to TRBJ1-2, with a possible D match to TRBD1 (5 bases). The CDR3 loop spans 13 amino acids. CDR1 is MNHEY, CDR2 SVGAGI, per germline. V was trimmed by 6 bases and J by 8 bases, leaving 16 bases between them.

This sequence joins TRBV7-2 and TRBJ1-4; 12 nucleotides agree with TRBD1. Germline V gives CDR1 SGHTA, CDR2 FQGNSA. The CDR3 runs to 16 residues. J gave up 8 bases and V 5 bases, and 9 bases lay outside the gene matches. The CDR3 DNA reads as TGTGCCAGCAGCGACCGGGACAGGGGGCCCTGGGAAAAACTGTTTTTT. Its protein product is CASSDRDRGPWEKLFF. Looking up the rest from reference TRBV7-2 and TRBJ1-4 gives the full variable domain: GAGVSQSPSNKVTEKGKDVELRCDPISGHTALYWYRQSLGQGLEFLIYFQGNSAPDKSGLPSDRFSAERTGGSVSTLTIQRTQQEDSAVYLCASSDRDRGPWEKLFFGSGTQLSVL.

V is TRBV6-1 and J is TRBJ2-7, with 8 bases identical to TRBD1. V lost 6 bases, J lost 4 bases, and 11 bases stayed unmatched. In germline, CDR1 is MNHNS, CDR2 SASEGT. The CDR3 consists of 15 residues. In nucleotides, the CDR3 is TGTGCCAGCAGGGCAGAGACAGGGGCGGGGTACGAGCAGTACTTC. Protein: CASRAETGAGYEQYF.

The gene calls are TRBV10-3 and TRBJ1-1; maybe TRBD1 (5 bases). Trimming stripped 9 bases from V and 0 bases from J, with 11 bases between. The CDR3 sequence is 13 residues long. Germline CDR1 ENHRY, CDR2 SYGVKD. CDR3 bases: TGTGCCATGTCTAGGGGCATGAACACTGAAGCTTTCTTT. It specifies CAMSRGMNTEAFF.

This chain links TRBV7-6 with TRBJ1-4; tentatively, D is TRBD1 (5 bases). Germline V lookup: CDR1 SGHVS, CDR2 FNYEAQ. The CDR3 has 16 amino acids. The V gene lost 2 bases and the J gene lost 6 bases, with 16 bases spanning the gap. The CDR3 loop is CASSLQQGRAHEKLFF. The CDR3 region has the DNA TGTGCCAGCAGCTTACAGCAGGGAAGGGCGCATGAAAAACTGTTTTTT.

V gene TRBV12-5 combines with J gene TRBJ2-3; 11 nucleotides match TRBD2. The ends lost 5 bases at V and 4 bases at J; junction bases unmatched: 8. Germline V CDR1 and CDR2: LGHNT, FRNRAP. There are 16 residues in the CDR3. The CDR3 DNA is TGTGCTAGTGGTAGACCGGGACTAGCGGTGGCAGATACGCAGTATTTT. This gives the protein CASGRPGLAVADTQYF.

Turning to this clone: The junction departs from germline at one end; a sequencing error may be responsible. The chain uses TRBV6-1 and TRBJ1-1; no definite D call. From germline, CDR1 is MNHNS and CDR2 SASEGT. The CDR3 is 13 amino acids. CDR3 loop: CASREGLLTEAFF. The CDR3 DNA follows: TGTGCCAGCAGGGAAGGACTACTAACTGAAGCTTTCTTT.

This clone was seen only a few times. The chain uses TRBV27 and TRBJ2-7; TRBD2 agrees at 10 bases. V gave up 3 bases and J gave up 3 bases; unmatched junction bases: 8. The V gene's germline CDR1 is MNHEY and CDR2 SMNVEV (reference sequence). This CDR3 spans 16 amino acids. The CDR3 sequence is CASSFSSGSLVYEQYF. The DNA of the CDR3 is TGTGCCAGCAGTTTTTCTAGCGGGAGCTTGGTCTACGAGCAGTACTTC.

This clone was detected once. The chain has TRBV5-5 and TRBJ1-4, with no clear D. Between the trimmed V and J ends, which lost 0 bases and 6 bases, there was a span of 9 bases. Germline V gives CDR1 SGHKS, CDR2 YYEKEE (reference sequence). The CDR3 extends over 14 amino acids. The CDR3 DNA follows: TGTGCCAGCAGCTTGGGGTCCAACTATGAAAAACTGTTTTTT. This sequence encodes CASSLGSNYEKLFF.

The V gene is TRBV11-2, the J gene TRBJ2-7; 10 bases line up with TRBD2. The germline CDR1 and CDR2 sequences are SGHAT and FQNNGV. The CDR3 is 15 amino acids. V lost 3 bases and J lost 6; bases outside the gene matches: 8. CDR3 nucleotides: TGTGCCAGCAGCTTCACCGGGACTAGCGTAAGCGAGCAGTACTTC. Its translation: CASSFTGTSVSEQYF.

The rearrangement links TRBV5-1 to TRBJ1-1; D is perhaps TRBD1 (5 bases). CDR1 and CDR2 (germline): SGHRS, YFSETQ. The CDR3 runs 15 residues. Trimming shortened V by 4 bases and J by 3 bases, and 16 bases separated the two germline ends. The CDR3 region is CASSRGTGGDTEAFF. The DNA of the CDR3 is TGCGCCAGCAGCCGGGGCACCGGGGGGGACACTGAAGCTTTCTTT.

The rearrangement joins TRBV23-1 to TRBJ1-2; TRBD1 agrees at 7 bases. TRBV23-1 is designated an ORF whose function remains uncertain. The length of the CDR3 is 17 residues. Trimming cost V 4 bases and J 3 bases; bases outside gene matches: 14. CDR3 DNA sequence: TGCGCCAGCAGTCCAGACAGGGTTGGATATATGGACTATGGCTACACCTTC. This translates into CASSPDRVGYMDYGYTF.

The chain uses TRBV5-5 and TRBJ2-3, with D maybe TRBD2 (5 bases). Trimming removed 1 base from V and 4 bases from J, with 7 bases in between. The CDR3 loop spans 13 amino acids. Per germline, CDR1 SGHKS and CDR2 YYEKEE (reference sequence). The CDR3 protein is CASSLLGADTQYF. CDR3 coding DNA: TGTGCCAGCAGCTTGCTGGGAGCAGATACGCAGTATTTT.

The chain joins TRBV7-2 to TRBJ2-2, with 13 bases identical to TRBD2. Germline loops: CDR1 SGHTA, CDR2 FQGNSA. This CDR3 contains 18 residues. The J segment lost 1 base and the V segment lost 4 bases, leaving 6 bases of the junction unmatched. The CDR3 sequence is CASSSSRTSGRNTGELFF. CDR3 coding DNA: TGTGCCAGCAGCTCCTCCAGGACTAGCGGGAGGAACACCGGGGAGCTGTTTTTT.

This clone has a single count. The chain uses TRBV6-1 and TRBJ1-4; the match to TRBD1 covers 7 bases. The V gene's germline CDR1 is MNHNS and CDR2 SASEGT. The CDR3 consists of 15 residues. Trimming at V came to 5 bases and at J to 0 bases, leaving 3 bases not matched to a gene. The CDR3 sequence is CASSTTGATNEKLFF. In nucleotides, the CDR3 is TGTGCCAGCAGTACAACAGGGGCAACTAATGAAAAACTGTTTTTT.

This clone was detected only once. The rearrangement uses TRBV30 and TRBJ2-7; D is uncertain. V lost 0 bases, J lost 4 bases, and 19 bases lay in between. Germline CDR1 GTSNPN, CDR2 SVGIG (reference sequence). The CDR3 contains 16 residues. CDR3 amino acids: CAWSVIRFAGEYEQYF. CDR3 nucleotides: TGTGCCTGGAGTGTAATAAGGTTCGCAGGCGAATACGAGCAGTACTTC.

The rearrangement links TRBV19 to TRBJ1-5; D is possibly TRBD1 (6 bases). Germline CDR1 is LNHDA and CDR2 is SQIVND (reference sequence). The CDR3 is 15 amino acids. Trimming left V 8 bases short and J 6 bases short, with 20 bases between. Here the CDR3 reads CASSWRGKDSQPQHF. CDR3 DNA sequence: TGTGCCAGTTCCTGGAGAGGGAAGGACAGTCAGCCCCAGCATTTT. Drawing the rest from reference TRBV19 and TRBJ1-5, the complete variable domain is DGGITQSPKYLFRKEGQNVTLSCEQNLNHDAMYWYRQDPGQGLRLIYYSQIVNDFQKGDIAEGYSVSREKKESFPLTVTSAQKNPTAFYLCASSWRGKDSQPQHFGDGTRLSIL.

This chain connects TRBV19 to TRBJ1-3, with 9 bases identical to TRBD1. Trimming at V came to 6 bases and at J to 7 bases, leaving 10 bases not matched to a gene. Per germline, CDR1 LNHDA and CDR2 SQIVND (reference sequence). This CDR3 contains 15 residues. The CDR3 nucleotides are TGTGCCAGTAGCGTGGGACAGGGCGGTGGGAACACCATATATTTT. This gives the protein CASSVGQGGGNTIYF.

This clone occurred a few times. V gene TRBV5-6 combines with J gene TRBJ2-5; TRBD2 might be the D (5 bases). V was shortened by 0 bases and J by 4 bases, with 10 bases between the two germline ends. CDR1 is SGHDT and CDR2 is YYEEEE in the germline V gene. The CDR3 extends over 14 amino acids. CDR3: CASSLGWRVETQYF. Written as DNA, the CDR3 is TGTGCCAGCAGCTTGGGTTGGCGGGTAGAGACCCAGTACTTC.

This chain connects TRBV6-1 to TRBJ2-3, with TRBD2 as a possible D gene (7 bases). V was shortened by 6 bases and J by 7 bases, with 17 bases between the two germline ends. The CDR3 sequence is 14 residues long. CDR1 and CDR2 from the germline V gene are MNHNS and SASEGT. The CDR3 is CASRGVGGLHTQYF. The DNA for the CDR3 is TGTGCCAGCAGGGGGGTGGGGGGGCTCCATACGCAGTATTTT.

The chain couples TRBV7-9 to TRBJ2-1; 8 positions agree with TRBD2. The CDR3 is 16 amino acids. In germline, CDR1 is SEHNR, CDR2 FQNEAQ (reference sequence). V trimming: 2 bases; J trimming: 4 bases; junction bases outside the gene matches: 7. CDR3 DNA sequence: TGTGCCAGCAGCTTATATGTCCAGCGGGAGTACAATGAGCAGTTCTTC. It specifies CASSLYVQREYNEQFF.